This TCR beta chain emerged from a study of shared clonotypes between healthy human individuals. Study background: The cohort comprised a couple of women and a few men. Their ages spanned 18 to 49 years. Study results and limitations: The sharing of roughly 5% of naive CD4 clonotypes was seen across several donors. Compared with clonotypes that all four donors shared, non-shared clonotypes had lower generation probabilities.

CD8 cells classed as naive were CD45RO-negative and positively selected for CCR7, excluding terminally differentiated effector memory CD45RA+ cells. CDR3 size: 19 residues. Germline lookup yields CDR1 SGDLS and CDR2 YYNGEE. The V gene end was trimmed by 1 base and the J gene end by 0 bases; junction bases not matched to a gene: 7. This clone was counted once. The antigen is undetermined. The repertoire was sequenced with immunoSEQ multiplex PCR; TCRdb's copy has only in-frame clones and lacks some. The table has a few million clones, approximately 92% seen once. The chain combines TRBV9 with TRBJ2-2, with 12 nucleotides matching TRBD2. Sequenced material: naive CD8+ T cells from PBMCs. This TCR was sampled from a man between 18 and 35 years old in good health. Some clones in this sample may be carry-over from other donors' samples. In DNA, the CDR3 is TGTGCCAGCAGCGTACCGATGACTAGCGGGAGTTCGAACACCGGGGAGCTGTTTTTT. This codes for CASSVPMTSGSSNTGELFF.